This section outlines one T cell receptor (beta chain) sequence together with its context. Its antigen is not identified. This CDR3 comprises 13 residues. Germline assignment: CDR1 LNHDA and CDR2 SQIVND (reference sequence). V was cut by 6 bases and J by 4 bases, with 12 bases left in between. This sample was taken from a study of cytomegalovirus exposure and HLA in healthy donors. Study summary: About four fifths of around 390 genotyped donors fell in the Caucasian-associated ancestry cluster.

Vbeta (60) and Jbeta (13) primers were used in the PCR. Using immunoSEQ multiplex PCR, the repertoire was profiled, and TCRdb retains in-frame clones only, with some absent. The sample lists over 130,000 clones; 82% were seen once. Study-level points and caveats: Across donors, sequencing depth was assumed by presence/absence analyses to be roughly uniform. Compared with the roughly 730-donor mean, an Asian-associated ancestry cluster reportedly had fewer N-insertions, according to a later analysis. Several of the most significant clusters appeared linked to common viral pathogens, based on a later analysis.

The V call is TRBV19, the J call TRBJ1-1; D not certain. This receptor was obtained from a male donor in good health and CMV-seronegative. Sequenced material: PBMCs. In nucleotides, the CDR3 is TGTGCCAGTAGAGAAGGAGGGTTCACTGAAGCTTTCTTT. Its protein is CASREGGFTEAFF.